One and the same sample provided the 4 T cell receptor beta chains below, sequenced in a study of blood T cell repertoires in COVID-19. Assay used: immunoSEQ multiplex PCR; TCRdb lists only in-frame clones, some missing. Counted here are 150,000 to 200,000 clones, roughly 79% occurring once; the ten biggest clones make up around 16%. Sequenced sample: peripheral blood. The origin of the receptors is a man between 60 and 75 years old with active or convalescent COVID-19.

This chain uses TRBV10-3 with TRBJ1-1, with TRBD1 as a possible D gene (5 bases). V gave up 4 bases and J gave up 5 bases, with 11 bases separating them. The CDR3 is 13 amino acids. Germline-derived CDR1 and CDR2 are ENHRY and SYGVKD. CDR3: CAISGIAGTEAFF. The CDR3 nucleotides read TGTGCCATCAGTGGTATAGCAGGGACTGAAGCTTTCTTT.

The chain employs TRBV30 and TRBJ2-3, with TRBD2 matching 7 bases. Germline V gene data show CDR1 as GTSNPN and CDR2 as SVGIG (reference sequence). The length of the CDR3 is 13 residues. V lost 1 base and J lost 6; bases outside the gene matches: 4. CDR3 nucleotide sequence: TGTGCCTGGAGTGAAACTAGCGAGGATACGCAGTATTTT. Amino acid sequence: CAWSETSEDTQYF.

The V and J genes are TRBV18 and TRBJ2-7; D is possibly TRBD2 (5 bases). The CDR3 extends over 15 amino acids. V lost 2 bases and J lost 3, with 14 bases in between. Germline V gene lookup returns CDR1 KGHSH and CDR2 LQKENI. CDR3 loop: CASSPGSGVVYEQYF. CDR3 sequence (DNA): TGTGCCAGCTCACCAGGGAGCGGAGTTGTCTACGAGCAGTACTTC.

This rearrangement joins TRBV6-5 to TRBJ2-1; tentative D call: TRBD2 (6 bases). The V end was cut by 5 bases, the J end by 12 bases, with 14 bases between. Germline-derived CDR1 and CDR2 are MNHEY and SVGAGI. This CDR3 is built from 12 residues. The CDR3: CASSPTRMGQFF. In DNA, the CDR3 is TGTGCCAGCAGTCCGACTAGGATGGGGCAGTTCTTC.